This T cell receptor beta chain came from a study of human T cells and chemical hapten exposure (dated by TCRdb to the early 2020s). Background on the whole study: For sensitization, 2% DPC in acetone was applied to a roughly 2 cm by roughly 2 cm area of upper inner arm skin. Throughout the roughly 23-week study period, patients were also given weekly therapeutic DPC doses on the scalp. Patch testing on the upper back used Finn chambers containing 0.01% DPC, with scoring done after 6 days according to International Contact Dermatitis Research Group standards. Alopecia areata with under or over 50% scalp involvement, alopecia totalis and alopecia universalis were represented in the patient cohort, which was mostly female. Libraries were combined into a pool for sequencing, and differences in TCR yield between samples came mainly from small differences in library volumes within the pool. Peripheral blood TCR repertoire changes were tracked in vivo in alopecia patients during primary and secondary sensitization to the hapten diphenylcyclopropenone (DPC). Blood samples were taken from patients before sensitization (week 0) and then at 2, 6 and about 24 weeks after DPC sensitization. Blood for TCR sequencing was provided by twenty-nine alopecia patients at one to four time points (pre-sensitization, 2, 6 and 24 weeks).

The time point label on this specimen signifies: patch test 2, 6 weeks after DPC sensitization. The sample's treatment or condition label, decoded: therapeutic diphenylcyclopropenone sensitization with weekly scalp DPC. At every patch-test visit, the blood draw took place before the patch test was put on. Patients were eligible if aged 18 to 70, diagnosed with alopecia and judged suitable for DPC therapy, and pregnant patients were excluded. Total RNA was extracted from unfractionated whole blood that had been collected in Tempus Blood RNA tubes. V is cut by 5 bases and J by 8 bases, and the space between the germline ends is 19 bases. The CDR3 measures 16 amino acids from cysteine to phenylalanine. The entry retains the CDR3 DNA only, 48 bases that are in frame from base 1. In the germline V gene, CDR1 corresponds to MNHEY and CDR2 to SVGAGI. This clonotype was counted only a few times. The target of this receptor is not known. There are no base qualities to consult, and no much larger clone falls within one base.

The investigation overall reported the following: No change with DPC sensitization was found in the number of TCRs above 1 in 1000 frequency, and no evidence of global repertoire structure alterations was found. Compared with pre-sensitization or healthy control sets, expanded TCRs formed significantly more large CDR3 similarity clusters, which is consistent with antigen-driven responses. Patch test score correlated positively with the number of PT1 expanded TCRs, reaching significance at thresholds 8, 16 and 32 but not at 4. Because all patients had alopecia, a presumed autoimmune disease, the immune response of the patients might differ from that of healthy individuals. After repeated subsampling, changes were observed in the strength of the expansion versus patch-test correlation and in the threshold at which the correlation became significant.

Libraries were constructed by RACE. The instrument given in TCRdb is NextSeq 500. During library preparation, unique molecular identifiers were attached to individual cDNA molecules so that TCRs could be counted in a quantitative, reproducible way. For every blood RNA sample, sequencing covered both the TCR alpha and TCR beta chains. Under the source paper's analysis protocol: Samples had a median of about 90,000 TCRs, with a range from roughly 20,000 to 700,000. The Decombinator software suite was used to annotate V, J and CDR3 in the TCR reads. To make PS versus PT1 abundance plots, every sample was subsampled to the same number of TCRs (28,000). TCRs were defined as expanded if absent before sensitization and observed at least eight times at the 2-week time point. The public reads were reanalyzed by TCRdb: fastp trimming at Q25, MiXCR alignment, in-frame beta chains only. Rows matching on CDR3 protein sequence are summarized as one entry with the most common DNA and genes. TCRdb, rather than the study authors, made the V and J calls. The sample table shows 80,000 to 95,000 distinct CDR3 sequences, and 11% are seen once. More than 2% of the sample goes to the ten largest clones.

The rearranged chain carries TRBV6-5 and TRBJ1-6, with the D gene call left open. The TCR sequence derives from a man in his forties with alopecia areata. Some clones in this sample may be carry-over from other donors' samples. The specimen comprised whole blood, sampled in connection with sensitization to the hapten diphenylcyclopropenone (DPC). The CDR3 sequence is CASSARSAKVHSPLHF. The nucleotide sequence reads TGTGCCAGCAGTGCTAGAAGTGCAAAGGTTCATTCACCCCTCCACTTT.